Sequencing of this T cell receptor beta chain was carried out in a study of T cell repertoires in cytomegalovirus infection. Study overall: Public TCR beta signatures provided an indication of both CMV infection and a matching HLA type. The study's findings and limits: Based on cumulative public TCR beta family frequency, carriers of CMV plus the relevant HLA were identified. HLA-C-restricted CMV clonotypes gave the most frequent clonotype in two of eight donors.

TCRdb re-called the reads through MiXCR, storing one row per CDR3 protein. The sample holds about 260,000 distinct CDR3 sequences, roughly 15% seen once. This clonotype came up many times. Its matching antigen is unknown. Germline values: CDR1 SGHTA, CDR2 FQGNSA. Trimming removed 1 base at V and 8 bases at J, with 14 bases between. The CDR3 loop spans 15 amino acids. The clonotype originates from a human donor in good health (CMV status not recorded). Some clones in this sample may be carry-over from other donors' samples. The chain couples TRBV7-2 to TRBJ2-2; possibly TRBD1 for D (5 bases). Sequenced sample: PBMCs. CDR3 nucleotides: TGTGCCAGCAGCTTAGATTCGTGGGGCCTAGGGGAGCTGTTTTTT. Amino acids: CASSLDSWGLGELFF.